This T cell receptor (beta chain) was identified in a study of low-dose radiotherapy and immunotherapy resistance in tumors. Both TCRalpha and TCRbeta chains were reverse transcribed with V-gene-specific primers. The PCR that amplified TCRs ran for roughly 20 cycles, relying on a constant-region primer and a V-primer adapter. TCRdb independently ran MiXCR on the reads; one entry per CDR3 protein. The sample has roughly 17,000 distinct CDR3 sequences, around three quarters seen once. Germline CDR1 reads LNHNV; CDR2 reads YYDKDF (reference sequence). Trimming took 0 bases from V and 4 from J, leaving 7 bases between them. This CDR3 region has 13 residues. Treatment combined nivolumab, ipilimumab, aspirin, low-dose cyclophosphamide and low-dose radiotherapy in a dose-escalation trial.

The clonotype was recovered from a human donor with advanced metastatic prostate, ovarian, gallbladder or colorectal cancer (not recorded which). This table probably holds off-target reads from a library built for another chain. J is TRBJ2-7 and V is TRBV15, with a tentative D call TRBD2 (6 bases). CDR3 nucleotides: TGTGCCACCAGCAGAGATCGGGGGTACGAGCAGTACTTC. It specifies CATSRDRGYEQYF.